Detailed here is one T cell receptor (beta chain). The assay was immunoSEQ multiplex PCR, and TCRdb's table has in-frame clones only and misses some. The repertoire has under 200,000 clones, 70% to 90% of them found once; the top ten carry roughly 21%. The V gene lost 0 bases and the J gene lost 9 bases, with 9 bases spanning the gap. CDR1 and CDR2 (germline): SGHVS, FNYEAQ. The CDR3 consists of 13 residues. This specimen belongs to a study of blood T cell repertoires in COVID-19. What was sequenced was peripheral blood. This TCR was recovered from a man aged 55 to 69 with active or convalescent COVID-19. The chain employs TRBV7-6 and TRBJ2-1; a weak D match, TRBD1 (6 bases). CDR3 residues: CASSLADRSEQFF. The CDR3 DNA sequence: TGTGCCAGCAGCTTAGCGGACAGAAGTGAGCAGTTCTTC.